This is a list of T cell receptor beta chains from one sample in a study of blood T cell repertoires in COVID-19. This table comes from immunoSEQ multiplex PCR, and its TCRdb copy is limited to in-frame clones, with some not included. The sample records around 340,000 clones, 70% to 90% being singletons. The sample was peripheral blood. These receptors were obtained from a woman aged 55 to 70 with COVID-19, enrolled during active disease. Each CDR3 is given with its conserved first and last residue. The D gene is left open where the match is weak. Rows may omit the clone size; those that give it use once, few, many or a size class.

J | V | size | D | DNA | CDR3
TRBJ1-2 | TRBV7-3 | - | - | TGTGCCAGCAGTGAAGGAGGGCAGGGCGTAGGCTACACCTTC | CASSEGGQGVGYTF
TRBJ2-1 | TRBV5-4 | once | - | TGTGCCAGCAAAGGCGGGGCTTACAATGAGCAGTTCTTC | CASKGGAYNEQFF
TRBJ1-2 | TRBV10-3 | - | TRBD1 | TGTGCCATCAACCATCAGGGACAGGGGAGCTATGGCTACACCTTC | CAINHQGQGSYGYTF
TRBJ1-1 | TRBV19 | - | - | TGTGCCAGTGGCAAGGCTCTCAGGGGCGAGAACACTGAAGCTTTCTTT | CASGKALRGENTEAFF
TRBJ2-5 | TRBV11-3 | - | - | TGTGCCAGCACTCGTGGAGTTGAGACCCAGTACTTC | CASTRGVETQYF
TRBJ2-3 | TRBV13 | - | - | TGTGCCAGCAGCTTAGGGGGAGGAGTCGGCACAGATACGCAGTATTTT | CASSLGGGVGTDTQYF
TRBJ1-1 | TRBV3-1/TRBV3-2 | - | TRBD1 | TGTGCCAGCAGCCACCTGACAGGGGAAGCTTTCTTT | CASSHLTGEAFF
TRBJ2-7 | TRBV27 | - | TRBD1 | TGTGCCAGCAGTTCCTCTACCGGGACAGTTTCCTACGAGCAGTACTTC | CASSSSTGTVSYEQYF
TRBJ2-7 | TRBV10-3 | - | TRBD2 | TGTGCCATCATGGAGCTGGAGACTAGCGGCTACGAGCAGTACTTC | CAIMELETSGYEQYF
TRBJ2-1 | TRBV5-1 | - | TRBD1 | TGCGCCAGCAGCAGACAGGGGATGTTCCAGAATGAGCAGTTCTTC | CASSRQGMFQNEQFF
TRBJ2-3 | TRBV7-3 | - | TRBD2 | TGTGCCAGCAGCTCTAGCGGGGGGGTAACAGATACGCAGTATTTT | CASSSSGGVTDTQYF
TRBJ2-7 | TRBV9 | - | TRBD1 | TGTGCCAGCAGCGAGGGGCAGGGGGCGACCTACGAGCAGTACTTC | CASSEGQGATYEQYF
TRBJ1-4 | TRBV25-1 | many | TRBD1 | TGTGCCAGTGCTCCGGGACAGATGGGTGAAAAACTGTTTTTT | CASAPGQMGEKLFF
TRBJ1-6 | TRBV7-9 | - | - | TGTGCCAGCAGCCTTACAGGGAAAGGGTCCTATAATTCACCCCTCCACTTT | CASSLTGKGSYNSPLHF
TRBJ1-6 | TRBV18 | - | TRBD1 | TGTGCCAGCTCACCGACCACAGGGGTTGTGAGTTCACCCCTCCACTTT | CASSPTTGVVSSPLHF
TRBJ1-1 | TRBV28 | once | - | TGTGCCAGCTTATCTCCTACAGGGATGAGGACTGAAGCTTTCTTT | CASLSPTGMRTEAFF